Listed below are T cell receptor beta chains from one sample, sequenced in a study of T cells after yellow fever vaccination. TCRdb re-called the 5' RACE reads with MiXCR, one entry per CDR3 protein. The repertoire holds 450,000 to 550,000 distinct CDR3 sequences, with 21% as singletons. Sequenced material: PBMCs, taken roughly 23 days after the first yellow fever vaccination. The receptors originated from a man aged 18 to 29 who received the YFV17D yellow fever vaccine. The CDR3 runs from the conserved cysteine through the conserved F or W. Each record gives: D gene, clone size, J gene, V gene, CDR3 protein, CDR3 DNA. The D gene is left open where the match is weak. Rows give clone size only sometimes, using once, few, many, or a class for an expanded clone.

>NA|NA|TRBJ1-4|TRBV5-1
CASRPPESEKLFF
TGCGCCAGCAGGCCCCCCGAGAGTGAAAAACTGTTTTTT
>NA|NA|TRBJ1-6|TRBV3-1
CASSQGAARNSALHF
TGTGCCAGCAGCCAAGGCGCGGCCCGAAATTCAGCCCTCCACTTT
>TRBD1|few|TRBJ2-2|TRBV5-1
CASSLGARTGNTGELFF
TGCGCCAGCAGCTTGGGGGCCCGGACAGGCAACACCGGGGAGCTGTTTTTT
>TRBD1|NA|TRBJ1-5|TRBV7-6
CASSADRGSEPQHF
TGTGCCAGCAGCGCCGACAGGGGCTCGGAGCCCCAGCATTTT
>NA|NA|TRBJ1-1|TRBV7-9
CASRPGPIMNTEAFF
TGTGCCAGCAGACCTGGACCCATCATGAACACTGAAGCTTTCTTT
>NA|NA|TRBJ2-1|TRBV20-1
CSAREPGPGYNEQFF
TGCAGTGCTAGAGAGCCGGGGCCAGGGTACAATGAGCAGTTCTTC
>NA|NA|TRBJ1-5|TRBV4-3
CASSRGGVGQPQHF
TGCGCCAGCAGCCGCGGTGGGGTCGGTCAGCCCCAGCATTTT
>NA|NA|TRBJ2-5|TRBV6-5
CASTRWVQYQETQYF
TGTGCCAGCACCCGCTGGGTACAGTACCAAGAGACCCAGTACTTC
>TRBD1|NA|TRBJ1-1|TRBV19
CASSTGTAEAFF
TGTGCCAGTAGTACCGGGACAGCTGAAGCTTTCTTT
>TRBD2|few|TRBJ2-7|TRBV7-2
CASSLSAGLASYEQYF
TGTGCCAGCAGCTTATCAGCGGGGCTAGCCTCCTACGAGCAGTACTTC
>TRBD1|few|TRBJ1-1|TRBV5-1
CASSPRGHDTEAFF
TGCGCCAGCAGCCCCAGGGGGCATGACACTGAAGCTTTCTTT
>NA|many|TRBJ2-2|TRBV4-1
CASSPGVNTGELFF
TGCGCCAGCAGCCCAGGGGTTAACACCGGGGAGCTGTTTTTT
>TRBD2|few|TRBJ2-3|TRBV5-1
CASSLGLAGGLTDTQYF
TGCGCCAGCAGCTTGGGATTAGCGGGGGGGCTCACAGATACGCAGTATTTT
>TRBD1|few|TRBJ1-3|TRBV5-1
CASSYRGGPGNTIYF
TGCGCCAGCAGTTACAGGGGAGGACCTGGAAACACCATATATTTT
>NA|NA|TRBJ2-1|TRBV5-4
CASSPAGKGFSTNEQFF
TGTGCCAGCAGCCCAGCAGGGAAGGGTTTCTCAACCAATGAGCAGTTCTTC
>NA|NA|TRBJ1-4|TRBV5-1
CASSLVANKREEKLFF
TGCGCCAGCAGCTTGGTTGCAAACAAAAGGGAGGAAAAACTGTTTTTT
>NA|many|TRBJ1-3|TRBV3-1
CASRGSTSPSDIYF
TGTGCCAGCAGGGGTTCCACCTCGCCGAGCGACATATATTTT
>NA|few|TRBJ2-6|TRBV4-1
CASSQVARVLPGANVLTF
TGCGCCAGCAGCCAAGTGGCGAGGGTGCTCCCTGGGGCCAACGTCCTGACTTTC
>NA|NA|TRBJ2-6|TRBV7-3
CASSHGLSGANVLTF
TGTGCCAGCAGCCACGGCCTCTCTGGGGCCAACGTCCTGACTTTC
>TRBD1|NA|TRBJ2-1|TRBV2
CASSDRGRGEQFF
TGTGCCAGCAGTGACAGGGGGCGGGGTGAGCAGTTCTTC
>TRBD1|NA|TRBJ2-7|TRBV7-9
CASSWGQGRIEQYF
TGTGCCAGCAGCTGGGGACAGGGGCGGATCGAGCAGTACTTC
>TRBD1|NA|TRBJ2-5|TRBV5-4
CASSFFVQGEKTQYF
TGTGCCAGCAGCTTCTTCGTACAGGGGGAAAAGACCCAGTACTTC
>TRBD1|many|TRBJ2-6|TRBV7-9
CAILSRSGTGAMKGANVLTF
TGTGCCATTCTCTCGCGTTCCGGGACAGGGGCGATGAAGGGGGCCAACGTCCTGACTTTC